This T cell receptor beta chain was captured in a study of T cell repertoires in ileal Crohn's disease. Study observations and caveats: Compared with non-smokers, active smokers at surgery showed more clonal expansions.

Here immunoSEQ multiplex PCR was the method, and the copy in TCRdb shows in-frame clones only, minus some. The sample holds 15,000 to 20,000 clones, about 66% seen once. The junction had 3 bases not matched to a gene; V was cut back by 0 bases and J by 4 bases. Germline V gives CDR1 SGHVS, CDR2 FNYEAQ. CDR3 length: 15 amino acids. As to this clone: Antigen unknown.

Adults with ileal or ileocolonic Crohn's disease and an indication for resection were eligible. Sequencing was carried out using ileal tissue. This TCR came from an adult with Crohn's disease. This chain uses TRBV7-6 with TRBJ2-5; 9 bases align to TRBD2. CDR3 protein: CASSLAPSGVETQYF. In nucleotides, the CDR3 is TGTGCCAGCAGCTTAGCTCCTAGCGGGGTAGAGACCCAGTACTTC.